This T cell receptor (beta chain) comes out of a study of technical replicates of blood from a few donors. The data were produced by immunoSEQ multiplex PCR, yet TCRdb's version contains in-frame clones alone and is incomplete. This table has about 56,000 clones, around 92% appearing once. V lost 0 bases and J lost 8; bases outside the gene matches: 6. The germline V gene has CDR1 MNHEY and CDR2 SVGAGI. The CDR3 runs to 15 residues. The chain joins TRBV6-5 to TRBJ2-2; TRBD2 matches at 7 bases. The clonotype originates from a human donor in good health. Some clones in this sample may be carry-over from other donors' samples. The sequencing input was PBMCs. In DNA form, the CDR3 reads TGTGCCAGCAGTTACTCAGCTAGCGGCGGAGGGGAGCTGTTTTTT. This sequence encodes CASSYSASGGGELFF.